The 29 T cell receptor beta chains reported below all come from one sample, sequenced in a study of OX40 agonist ivuxolimab in advanced cancers. The method was immunoSEQ multiplex PCR; TCRdb's version includes in-frame clones alone and lacks a portion of them. The repertoire holds some 50,000 clones, with around 80% as singletons. The sample in question was CD4+ or CD8+ T cells sorted from blood, obtained in a trial of the OX40 agonist ivuxolimab. Every receptor here comes from an adult with an advanced solid tumor such as melanoma, head and neck, liver or kidney cancer.

The chain couples TRBV18 to TRBJ2-3; D ambiguous. V gave up 3 bases and J gave up 0 bases, with 13 bases separating them. Germline V gene lookup returns CDR1 KGHSH and CDR2 LQKENI. The CDR3 is 16 residues long. The CDR3 is CASSPETFSSTDTQYF. The DNA of the CDR3 is TGTGCCAGCTCACCCGAGACTTTTTCGAGCACAGATACGCAGTATTTT.

This chain links TRBV5-1 with TRBJ2-6; D is ambiguous. CDR1 is SGHRS, CDR2 YFSETQ, per germline. With 2 bases removed from V and 0 bases from J, the gap between germline ends came to 6 bases. The CDR3 totals 15 residues. CDR3 residues: CASSLDISGANVLTF. For the CDR3, the DNA is TGCGCCAGCAGCTTAGATATCTCTGGGGCCAACGTCCTGACTTTC.

The chain links TRBV7-9 to TRBJ1-2, with D perhaps TRBD1 (5 bases). Germline V CDR1 and CDR2: SEHNR, FQNEAQ (reference sequence). V lost 6 bases and J 6 bases, leaving 20 bases between the germline ends. This CDR3 spans 15 amino acids. The CDR3 sequence: CASSRDRTLLNGYTF. The CDR3 region has the DNA TGTGCCAGCAGTCGGGACCGAACGTTATTGAATGGCTACACCTTC.

The chain carries TRBV9 and TRBJ2-5; 7 bases map to TRBD1. The germline CDR1 and CDR2 sequences are SGDLS and YYNGEE. V shed 0 bases and J 2 bases; nucleotides not matched to a gene: 4. The CDR3 spans 15 residues. CDR3 sequence reads: CASSVEAGGQETQYF. The DNA of the CDR3 is TGTGCCAGCAGCGTAGAGGCAGGGGGACAAGAGACCCAGTACTTC.

The chain is built from TRBV15 and TRBJ2-1; 11 positions agree with TRBD2. Germline V gives CDR1 LNHNV, CDR2 YYDKDF (reference sequence). The CDR3 is made up of 17 amino acids. Trimming took 0 bases from V and 7 from J; bases not matched to a gene: 8. The CDR3 DNA reads TGTGCCACCAGCAGAGATCCATCGGCTAGCGGGAGGAATGAGCAGTTCTTC. Translating gives CATSRDPSASGRNEQFF.

The rearrangement links TRBV4-1 to TRBJ1-5; no firm D call. Germline CDR1 MGHRA, CDR2 YSYEKL. Trimming removed 0 bases from V and 9 bases from J, with 15 bases in between. The CDR3 loop spans 15 amino acids. In DNA, the CDR3 is TGCGCCAGCAGCCAAGATATCGGGGAGCCGTGGCCCCAGCATTTT. It translates to CASSQDIGEPWPQHF.

Turning to this clone: The junction departs from the called germline gene at one end, perhaps through a read error. The CDR3, as DNA: TGCGCCAGCAGCCCGCATAGGGGCGGGTACTACGAGCAGTACTTC. This encodes CASSPHRGGYYEQYF. This chain uses TRBV7-2 with TRBJ2-7; D tentatively fits TRBD1 or TRBD2 (5 bases each). The CDR3 loop spans 15 amino acids. Germline V lookup: CDR1 SGHTA, CDR2 FQGNSA.

The J gene is TRBJ2-1, the V gene TRBV2, with 8 bases lining up with TRBD2. Germline trimming cut 7 bases from V and 5 bases from J; bases unmatched to any gene: 7. The CDR3 sequence is 14 residues long. In germline, CDR1 is SNHLY, CDR2 FYNNEI. The CDR3 DNA is TGTGCCAGCATTAGAGCGGGGGCCCACAATGAGCAGTTCTTC. Encoded protein: CASIRAGAHNEQFF.

The chain has TRBV5-1 and TRBJ2-1; a weak D match, TRBD2 (6 bases). V was shortened by 5 bases and J by 4 bases, with 19 bases between the two germline ends. The CDR3 consists of 16 residues. The germline V gene has CDR1 SGHRS and CDR2 YFSETQ. CDR3 sequence reads: CASRVQTGSGYNEQFF. The CDR3 region has the DNA TGCGCCAGCAGAGTACAGACTGGTAGCGGTTACAATGAGCAGTTCTTC.

The chain carries TRBV9 and TRBJ1-2; 8 positions match TRBD1. J was trimmed by 6 bases and V by 0 bases; bases with no gene match: 7. Per germline, CDR1 SGDLS and CDR2 YYNGEE. The CDR3 runs 15 residues. DNA for the CDR3: TGTGCCAGCAGCGTAGACGGACAGGGTGGCGATGGCTACACCTTC. Translated, it gives CASSVDGQGGDGYTF. The full variable domain, with the rest looked up from reference TRBV9 and TRBJ1-2, is DSGVTQTPKHLITATGQRVTLRCSPRSGDLSVYWYQQSLDQGLQFLIQYYNGEERAKGNILERFSAQQFPDLHSELNLSSLELGDSALYFCASSVDGQGGDGYTFGSGTRLTVV.

J is TRBJ1-1 and V is TRBV7-3; D possibly corresponds to TRBD1 (6 bases). The V end was cut by 5 bases, the J end by 8 bases, with 30 bases between. This CDR3 has 18 amino acids. CDR1 SGHTA and CDR2 FQGTGA come from the germline V gene. For the CDR3, the DNA is TGTGCCAGCAGCCAAGGACCCTACCCCCCTAAACTTGACAGGGAAGCTTTCTTT. Amino acids: CASSQGPYPPKLDREAFF.

This clone was recorded only once. V usage is TRBV7-2 and J usage is TRBJ2-1, with 9 bases aligning to TRBD2. The CDR3 has 17 residues. Germline V gene data show CDR1 as SGHTA and CDR2 as FQGNSA. Trimming took 2 bases from V and 3 from J; bases not matched to a gene: 8. The CDR3 protein is CASSLRLAGLSYNEQFF. For the CDR3, the DNA is TGTGCCAGCAGCTTAAGGCTAGCGGGATTGAGCTACAATGAGCAGTTCTTC.

This clone turned up a few times. The chain is built from TRBV29-1 and TRBJ2-1; the D call may be TRBD1 or TRBD2 (5 bases each). The CDR3 is 18 residues long. CDR1 and CDR2 (germline): SQVTM, ANQGSEA. V lost 8 bases to trimming and J lost 2 bases, with 28 bases between them. The CDR3 nucleotides are TGCAGCCTCACCGGCAGGCAAGAACGGGACCCGGCCTACAATGAGCAGTTCTTC. It yields the protein CSLTGRQERDPAYNEQFF.

This clone has only one observation. The V gene is TRBV13, the J gene TRBJ1-1; D might be TRBD1 (5 bases). V was clipped by 1 base and J by 3 bases, with 24 bases between them. The CDR3 sequence is 19 residues long. In germline, CDR1 is PRHDT, CDR2 FYEKMQ (reference sequence). CDR3 loop: CASSLAVGNRGRQYTEAFF. The DNA for the CDR3 is TGTGCCAGCAGCTTAGCGGTTGGGAACCGGGGGAGACAGTACACTGAAGCTTTCTTT. The whole variable domain, filled in from reference TRBV13 and TRBJ1-1, reads AAGVIQSPRHLIKEKRETATLKCYPIPRHDTVYWYQQGPGQDPQFLISFYEKMQSDKGSIPDRFSAQQFSDYHSELNMSSLELGDSALYFCASSLAVGNRGRQYTEAFFGQGTRLTVV.

The chain has TRBV29-1 and TRBJ1-4; 9 bases map to TRBD1. The CDR3 contains 14 residues. CDR1 and CDR2 (germline): SQVTM, ANQGSEA. The V gene end was trimmed by 1 base and the J gene end by 8 bases; junction bases not matched to a gene: 5. The CDR3 bases are TGCAGCGTTGAAGTTAAGGACAGGGGCGAAAAACTGTTTTTT. Translated: CSVEVKDRGEKLFF.

Here the CDR3 reads CASSPTERASNIQYF. The DNA of the CDR3 is TGCGCCAGCAGCCCCACTGAGCGGGCTTCAAACATTCAGTACTTC. The rearrangement joins TRBV5-1 to TRBJ2-4, with a weak D call TRBD2 (6 bases). Trimming shortened V by 4 bases and J by 6 bases, and 17 bases separated the two germline ends. CDR3 length equals 15 residues. Germline CDR1 reads SGHRS; CDR2 reads YFSETQ.

This rearrangement joins TRBV7-3 to TRBJ1-5; D uncertain. V was pared by 3 bases and J by 4 bases, with 7 bases between. CDR1 SGHTA and CDR2 FQGTGA come from the germline V gene. This CDR3 comprises 13 residues. CDR3: CASSFKENQPQHF. DNA for the CDR3: TGTGCCAGCAGCTTCAAAGAAAATCAGCCCCAGCATTTT.

The rearrangement links TRBV6-1 to TRBJ1-5; no definite D call. Trimming removed 0 bases at V and 5 bases at J, with 5 bases between. The CDR3 length is 13 residues. CDR1 and CDR2 from the germline V gene are MNHNS and SASEGT. The DNA of the CDR3 is TGTGCCAGCAGTGAAGCGGGCGATCAGCCCCAGCATTTT. It encodes CASSEAGDQPQHF.

The V and J genes are TRBV6-1 and TRBJ1-5; the D gene is possibly TRBD1 (6 bases). This CDR3 region has 15 residues. Per the germline V gene, CDR1 is MNHNS and CDR2 is SASEGT. V lost 7 bases to trimming and J lost 4 bases, with 17 bases between them. The CDR3 reads CASTQGIGRNQPQHF. CDR3 in DNA: TGTGCCAGCACCCAGGGGATTGGGAGGAATCAGCCCCAGCATTTT.

This clone was recorded a few times. The chain has TRBV5-1 and TRBJ1-2, with D hard to call. Germline V gives CDR1 SGHRS, CDR2 YFSETQ. V lost 0 bases, J lost 4 bases, and 13 bases lay in between. The CDR3 loop spans 15 amino acids. CDR3 in amino acids: CASSLATVGPYGYTF. The CDR3, as DNA: TGCGCCAGCAGCTTGGCCACGGTAGGGCCCTATGGCTACACCTTC.

The chain links TRBV11-2 to TRBJ2-3; D may be TRBD2 (5 bases). Trimming left V 5 bases short and J 3 bases short, with 15 bases between. The germline CDR1 and CDR2 sequences are SGHAT and FQNNGV. CDR3 size: 15 residues. CDR3 sequence reads: CASSPRGAETDTQYF. Written as DNA, the CDR3 is TGTGCCAGCAGCCCCCGTGGAGCGGAGACAGATACGCAGTATTTT. The whole variable domain, remainder taken from reference TRBV11-2 and TRBJ2-3, is EAGVAQSPRYKIIEKRQSVAFWCNPISGHATLYWYQQILGQGPKLLIQFQNNGVVDDSQLPKDRFSAERLKGVDSTLKIQPAKLEDSAVYLCASSPRGAETDTQYFGPGTRLTVL.

The V call is TRBV29-1, the J call TRBJ1-5; the match to TRBD1 covers 7 bases. V shed 7 bases and J 5 bases; nucleotides not matched to a gene: 5. CDR1 is SQVTM, CDR2 ANQGSEA, per germline. The CDR3 is 12 residues long. The CDR3 protein is CSARTGDQPQHF. DNA for the CDR3: TGCAGCGCTCGGACAGGAGATCAGCCCCAGCATTTT.

V and J are TRBV7-3 and TRBJ2-2; D is undetermined. Germline V gene data show CDR1 as SGHTA and CDR2 as FQGTGA. V lost 3 bases to trimming and J lost 6 bases, with 14 bases between them. The CDR3 totals 15 residues. CDR3: CASSFHQIRAGELFF. The CDR3 coding sequence is TGTGCCAGCAGCTTCCACCAGATTAGGGCCGGGGAGCTGTTTTTT. The complete variable domain, with remaining parts taken from reference TRBV7-3 and TRBJ2-2, reads GAGVSQTPSNKVTEKGKYVELRCDPISGHTALYWYRQSLGQGPEFLIYFQGTGAADDSGLPNDRFFAVRPEGSVSTLKIQRTERGDSAVYLCASSFHQIRAGELFFGEGSRLTVL.

The chain combines TRBV9 with TRBJ2-7; D may match TRBD1 or TRBD2 (5 bases each). From germline, CDR1 is SGDLS and CDR2 YYNGEE. This CDR3 is 13 amino acids long. V was pared by 3 bases and J by 2 bases, with 9 bases between. CDR3 residues: CASSARGAYEQYF. As DNA, the CDR3 is TGTGCCAGCAGCGCCCGGGGCGCCTACGAGCAGTACTTC. Full variable domain (outside the CDR3, taken from reference TRBV9 and TRBJ2-7): DSGVTQTPKHLITATGQRVTLRCSPRSGDLSVYWYQQSLDQGLQFLIQYYNGEERAKGNILERFSAQQFPDLHSELNLSSLELGDSALYFCASSARGAYEQYFGPGTRLTVT.

The chain has TRBV7-9 and TRBJ2-1; possible D gene TRBD2, 6 bases. V was pared by 4 bases and J by 4 bases, with 8 bases between. Germline lookup yields CDR1 SEHNR and CDR2 FQNEAQ (reference sequence). CDR3 size: 13 residues. The CDR3 coding sequence is TGTGCCAGCAGCTCGGGGGTTTACAATGAGCAGTTCTTC. Encoded protein: CASSSGVYNEQFF. The full variable domain, in which reference TRBV7-9 and TRBJ2-1 provide the parts outside the CDR3, is DTGVSQNPRHKITKRGQNVTFRCDPISEHNRLYWYRQTLGQGPEFLTYFQNEAQLEKSRLLSDRFSAERPKGSFSTLEIQRTEQGDSAMYLCASSSGVYNEQFFGPGTRLTVL.

The gene calls are TRBV18 and TRBJ1-2; TRBD1 matches 8 bases. The CDR3 consists of 14 residues. The ends lost 2 bases at V and 4 bases at J; junction bases unmatched: 3. CDR1 is KGHSH, CDR2 LQKENI, per germline. The CDR3 region has the DNA TGTGCCAGCTCACCAGGACAGGGAAGCTATGGCTACACCTTC. This codes for CASSPGQGSYGYTF.

This rearrangement joins TRBV5-6 to TRBJ2-7; 11 bases are a match to TRBD2. Germline CDR1 and CDR2: SGHDT and YYEEEE. Trimming removed 0 bases from V and 3 bases from J; junction bases left unmatched: 2. The CDR3 covers 15 residues. CDR3 amino acids: CASSLGTSGLYEQYF. The CDR3 bases are TGTGCCAGCAGCTTGGGGACTAGCGGGCTCTACGAGCAGTACTTC.

The J gene is TRBJ1-1, the V gene TRBV7-2; D ambiguous. The CDR3 covers 13 residues. CDR1 and CDR2 from the germline V gene are SGHTA and FQGNSA. Trimming removed 5 bases at V and 0 bases at J, with 7 bases between. CDR3 amino acids: CASSLYVNTEAFF. CDR3 bases: TGTGCCAGCAGCCTCTACGTGAACACTGAAGCTTTCTTT.

The chain has TRBV6-5 and TRBJ1-2; D is unclear. The germline V gene encodes CDR1 MNHEY and CDR2 SVGAGI. The CDR3 is made up of 14 amino acids. V was cut by 0 bases and J by 8 bases, with 13 bases left in between. The CDR3 sequence is CASSYSDWTGGYTF. The CDR3 DNA is TGTGCCAGCAGTTACTCCGACTGGACGGGAGGCTACACCTTC.